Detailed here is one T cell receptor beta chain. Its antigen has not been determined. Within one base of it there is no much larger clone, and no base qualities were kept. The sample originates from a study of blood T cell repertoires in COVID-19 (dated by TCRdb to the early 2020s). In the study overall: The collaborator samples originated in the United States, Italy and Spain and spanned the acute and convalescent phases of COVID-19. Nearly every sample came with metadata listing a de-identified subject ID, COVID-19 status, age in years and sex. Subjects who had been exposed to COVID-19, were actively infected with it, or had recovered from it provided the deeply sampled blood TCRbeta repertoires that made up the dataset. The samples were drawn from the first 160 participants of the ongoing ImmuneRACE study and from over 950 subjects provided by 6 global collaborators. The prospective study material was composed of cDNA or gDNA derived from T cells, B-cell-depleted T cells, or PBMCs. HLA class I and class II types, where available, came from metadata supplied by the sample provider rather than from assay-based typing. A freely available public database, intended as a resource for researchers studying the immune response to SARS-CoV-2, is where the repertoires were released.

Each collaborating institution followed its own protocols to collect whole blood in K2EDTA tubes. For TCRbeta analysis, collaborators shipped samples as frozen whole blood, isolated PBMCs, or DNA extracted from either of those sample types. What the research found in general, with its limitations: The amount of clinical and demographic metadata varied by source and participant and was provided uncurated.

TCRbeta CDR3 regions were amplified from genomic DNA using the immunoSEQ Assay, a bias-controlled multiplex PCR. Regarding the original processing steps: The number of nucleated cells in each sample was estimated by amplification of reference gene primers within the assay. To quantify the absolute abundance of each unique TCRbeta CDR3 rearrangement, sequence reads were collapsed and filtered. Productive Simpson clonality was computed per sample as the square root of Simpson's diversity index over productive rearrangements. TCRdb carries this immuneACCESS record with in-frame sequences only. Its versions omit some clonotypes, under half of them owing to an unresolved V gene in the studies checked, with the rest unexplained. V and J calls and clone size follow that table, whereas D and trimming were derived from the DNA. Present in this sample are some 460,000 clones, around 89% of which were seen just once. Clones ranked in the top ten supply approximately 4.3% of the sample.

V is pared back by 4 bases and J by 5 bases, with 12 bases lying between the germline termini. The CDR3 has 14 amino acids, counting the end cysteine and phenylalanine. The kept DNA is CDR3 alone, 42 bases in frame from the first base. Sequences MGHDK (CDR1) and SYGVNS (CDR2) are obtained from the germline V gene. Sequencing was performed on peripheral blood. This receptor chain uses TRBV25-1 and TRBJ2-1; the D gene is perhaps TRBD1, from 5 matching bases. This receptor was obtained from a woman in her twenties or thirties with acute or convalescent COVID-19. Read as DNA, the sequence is TGTGCCAGCAGTGTTTTTACAGGCCACAATGAGCAGTTCTTC. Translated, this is CASSVFTGHNEQFF. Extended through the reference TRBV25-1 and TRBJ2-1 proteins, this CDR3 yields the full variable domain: EADIYQTPRYLVIGTGKKITLECSQTMGHDKMYWYQQDPGMELHLIHYSYGVNSTEKGDLSSESTVSRIRTEHFPLTLESARPSHTSQYLCASSVFTGHNEQFFGPGTRLTVL.